This TCR beta chain came from a study of blood T cells in healthy people across ages. A remark on this clonotype: Its antigen is unidentified.

Study-level points and caveats: Correlation between TCR beta diversity and naive T cell percentage was strong.

The second PCR ran roughly 6 to 11 cycles with a sample-barcoded 5' primer and J-beta primers. The study obtained at least 3 million CDR3-containing paired-end reads from every sample. Using its own MiXCR run on the 5' RACE reads, TCRdb lists one record per CDR3 protein. The table shows hundreds of thousands of distinct CDR3 sequences, with 49% occurring only once. Each sample provided at least 6 micrograms of extracted total RNA. V was pared by 3 bases and J by 7 bases, with 6 bases of the junction left unmatched. CDR3 length: 14 amino acids. This chain links TRBV12-3 or TRBV12-4 with TRBJ2-7; 10 nucleotides agree with TRBD2. Sequencing input: blood. This sequence originates from a woman aged 55-75 years in good health. Here the CDR3 DNA reads TGTGCCAGCAGTTTGTCACTAGCGGGACGGGAGCAGTACTTC. It is translated as CASSLSLAGREQYF.